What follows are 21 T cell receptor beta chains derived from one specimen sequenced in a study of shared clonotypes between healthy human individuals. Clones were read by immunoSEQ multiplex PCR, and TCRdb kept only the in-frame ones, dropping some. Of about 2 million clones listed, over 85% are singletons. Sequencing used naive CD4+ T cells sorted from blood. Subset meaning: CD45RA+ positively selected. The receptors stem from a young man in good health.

The CDR3, as DNA: TGCGCCAGTCCGGCCTACGAGCAGTACTTC. It codes for CASPAYEQYF. The gene calls are TRBV5-1 and TRBJ2-7; D uncertain. Trimming took off 8 bases at V and 2 bases at J, with 5 bases between the two ends. Germline values: CDR1 SGHRS, CDR2 YFSETQ. This CDR3 has 10 residues.

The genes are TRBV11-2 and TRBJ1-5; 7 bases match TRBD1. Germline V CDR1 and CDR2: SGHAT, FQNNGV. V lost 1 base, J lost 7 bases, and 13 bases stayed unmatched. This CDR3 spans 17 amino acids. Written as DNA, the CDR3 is TGTGCCAGCAGCTTAGTCGGGACCCGACAGGGAGACCAGCCCCAGCATTTT. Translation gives CASSLVGTRQGDQPQHF.

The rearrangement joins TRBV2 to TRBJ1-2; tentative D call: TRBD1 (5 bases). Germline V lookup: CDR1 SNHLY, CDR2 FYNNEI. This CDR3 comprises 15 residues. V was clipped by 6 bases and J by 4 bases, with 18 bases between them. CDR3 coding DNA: TGTGCCAGCAGGCCCCCCCCCACAGGAGCCTATGGCTACACCTTC. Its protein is CASRPPPTGAYGYTF.

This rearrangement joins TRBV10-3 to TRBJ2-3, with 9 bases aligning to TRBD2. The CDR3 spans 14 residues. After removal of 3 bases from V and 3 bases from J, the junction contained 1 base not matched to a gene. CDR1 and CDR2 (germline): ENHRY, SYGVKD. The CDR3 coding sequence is TGTGCCATCAGTGACCTAGCGGGAACAGATACGCAGTATTTT. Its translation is CAISDLAGTDTQYF.

DNA of the CDR3: TGTGCCAGCAGCTTAATGGGGCGGGAGACCCAGTACTTC. This gives the protein CASSLMGRETQYF. The chain recombines TRBV7-2 with TRBJ2-5, with D perhaps matching TRBD1 (5 bases). Germline V gene lookup returns CDR1 SGHTA and CDR2 FQGNSA. The CDR3 consists of 13 residues. The V and J ends lost 2 bases and 5 bases respectively, with 9 bases between them.

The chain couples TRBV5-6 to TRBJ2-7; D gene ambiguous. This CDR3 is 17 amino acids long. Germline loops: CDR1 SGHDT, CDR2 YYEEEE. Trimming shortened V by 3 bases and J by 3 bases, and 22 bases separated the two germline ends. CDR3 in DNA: TGTGCCAGCAGCTCCTCCGGCTTGGGGATGGTTATCTACGAGCAGTACTTC. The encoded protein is CASSSSGLGMVIYEQYF.

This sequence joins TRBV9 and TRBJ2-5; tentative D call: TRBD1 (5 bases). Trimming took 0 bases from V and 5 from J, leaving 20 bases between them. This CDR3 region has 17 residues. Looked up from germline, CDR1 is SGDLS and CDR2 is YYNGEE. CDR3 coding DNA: TGTGCCAGCAGCGTAGGCTACGGTGGGGCGAAAGGGGAGACCCAGTACTTC. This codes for CASSVGYGGAKGETQYF.

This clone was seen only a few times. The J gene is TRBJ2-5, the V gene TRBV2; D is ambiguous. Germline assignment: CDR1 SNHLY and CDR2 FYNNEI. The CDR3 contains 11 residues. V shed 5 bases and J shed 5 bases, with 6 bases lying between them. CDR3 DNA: TGTGCCAGCAGTATAGGGGAGACCCAGTACTTC. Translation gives CASSIGETQYF.

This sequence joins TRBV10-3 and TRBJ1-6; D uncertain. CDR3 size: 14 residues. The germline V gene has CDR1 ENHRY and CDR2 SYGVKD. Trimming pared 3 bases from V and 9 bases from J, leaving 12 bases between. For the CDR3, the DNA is TGTGCCATCAGTGAAGGACGGTTAGGTTCACCCCTCCACTTT. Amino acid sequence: CAISEGRLGSPLHF.

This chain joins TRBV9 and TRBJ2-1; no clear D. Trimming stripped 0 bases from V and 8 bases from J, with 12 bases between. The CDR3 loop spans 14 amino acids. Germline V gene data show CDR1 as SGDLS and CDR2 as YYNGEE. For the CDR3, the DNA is TGTGCCAGCAGCGTAGACCCCCGAATGGATGAGCAGTTCTTC. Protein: CASSVDPRMDEQFF.

The CDR3 region has the DNA TGTGCCAGCAGCTCCAGATTTCCCATACGGGGGCACCTTTACAATGAGCAGTTCTTC. Protein product: CASSSRFPIRGHLYNEQFF. The chain couples TRBV7-9 to TRBJ2-1; D may be TRBD1 or TRBD2 (6 bases each). V dropped 4 bases and J dropped 4 bases, with 26 bases sitting between them. This CDR3 region has 19 residues. Germline CDR1 and CDR2: SEHNR and FQNEAQ (reference sequence).

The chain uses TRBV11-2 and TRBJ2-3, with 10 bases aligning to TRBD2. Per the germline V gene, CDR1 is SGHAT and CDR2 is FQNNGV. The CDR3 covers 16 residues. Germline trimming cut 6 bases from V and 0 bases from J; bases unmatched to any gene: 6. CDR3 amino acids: CASSYPTSGSTDTQYF. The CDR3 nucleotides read TGTGCCAGCAGTTACCCGACTAGCGGGAGCACAGATACGCAGTATTTT.

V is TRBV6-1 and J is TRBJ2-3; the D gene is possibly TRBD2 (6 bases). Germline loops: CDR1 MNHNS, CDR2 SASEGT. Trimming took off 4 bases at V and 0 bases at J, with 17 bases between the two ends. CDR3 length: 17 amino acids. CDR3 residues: CASSVGPGVSSTDTQYF. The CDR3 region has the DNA TGTGCCAGCAGTGTCGGACCGGGAGTATCTAGCACAGATACGCAGTATTTT.

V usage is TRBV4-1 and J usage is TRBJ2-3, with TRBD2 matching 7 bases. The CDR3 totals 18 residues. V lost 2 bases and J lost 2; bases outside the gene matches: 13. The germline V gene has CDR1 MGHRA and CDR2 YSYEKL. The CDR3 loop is CASSQKTSAGRSTDTQYF. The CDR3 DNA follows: TGCGCCAGCAGCCAAAAGACCTCAGCGGGACGGTCCACAGATACGCAGTATTTT.

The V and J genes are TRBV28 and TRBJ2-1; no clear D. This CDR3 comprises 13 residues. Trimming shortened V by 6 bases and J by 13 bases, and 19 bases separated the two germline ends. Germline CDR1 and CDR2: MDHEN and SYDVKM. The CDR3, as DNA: TGTGCCAGCAGCTCCGGTTTAGGATTGAATCAGTTCTTC. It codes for CASSSGLGLNQFF. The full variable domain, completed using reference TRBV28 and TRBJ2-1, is DVKVTQSSRYLVKRTGEKVFLECVQDMDHENMFWYRQDPGLGLRLIYFSYDVKMKEKGDIPEGYSVSREKKERFSLILESASTNQTSMYLCASSSGLGLNQFFGPGTRLTVL.

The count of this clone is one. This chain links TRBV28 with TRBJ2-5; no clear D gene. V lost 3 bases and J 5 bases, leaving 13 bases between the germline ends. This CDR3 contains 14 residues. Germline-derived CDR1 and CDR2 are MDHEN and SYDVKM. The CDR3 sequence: CASSLGSLPETQYF. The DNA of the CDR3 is TGTGCCAGCAGTTTGGGCAGTCTTCCGGAGACCCAGTACTTC.

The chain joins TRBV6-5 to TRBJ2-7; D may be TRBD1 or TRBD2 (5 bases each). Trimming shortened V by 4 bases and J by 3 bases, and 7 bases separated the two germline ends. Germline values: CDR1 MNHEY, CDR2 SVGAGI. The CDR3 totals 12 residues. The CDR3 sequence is CASSFGGYEQYF. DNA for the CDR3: TGTGCCAGCAGTTTTGGGGGCTACGAGCAGTACTTC.

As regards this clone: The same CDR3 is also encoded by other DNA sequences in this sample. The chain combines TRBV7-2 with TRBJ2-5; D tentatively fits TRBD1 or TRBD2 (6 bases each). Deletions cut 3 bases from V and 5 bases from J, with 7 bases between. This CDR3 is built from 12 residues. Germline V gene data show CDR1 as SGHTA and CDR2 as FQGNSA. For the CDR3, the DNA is TGTGCCAGCAGCTTCGGGGGCGAGACCCAGTACTTC. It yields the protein CASSFGGETQYF.

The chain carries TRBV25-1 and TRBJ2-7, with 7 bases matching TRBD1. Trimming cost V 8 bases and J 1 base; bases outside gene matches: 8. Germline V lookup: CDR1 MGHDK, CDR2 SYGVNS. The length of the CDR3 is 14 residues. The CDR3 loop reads CASAEGGASYEQYF. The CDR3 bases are TGTGCCAGCGCTGAAGGGGGCGCTTCCTACGAGCAGTACTTC.

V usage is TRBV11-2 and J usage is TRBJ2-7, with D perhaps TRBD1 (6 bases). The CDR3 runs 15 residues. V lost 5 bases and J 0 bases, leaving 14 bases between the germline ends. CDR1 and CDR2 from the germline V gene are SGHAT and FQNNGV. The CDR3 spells CASSPQQDSSYEQYF. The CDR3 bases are TGTGCCAGCAGCCCGCAACAGGACAGCTCCTACGAGCAGTACTTC.

The CDR3 region is CASSPLIVRDPNTEAFF. The CDR3 region has the DNA TGTGCCAGCTCACCACTCATTGTTCGGGACCCGAACACTGAAGCTTTCTTT. The chain carries TRBV18 and TRBJ1-1, with a possible D match to TRBD1 (5 bases). V was clipped by 1 base and J by 1 base, with 16 bases between them. Germline values: CDR1 KGHSH, CDR2 LQKENI. This CDR3 has 17 amino acids.